The 4 T cell receptor beta chains below come from one sample, sequenced in a study of beta chain features in type 1 diabetes listed by TCRdb under 2018. These TCRs' antigens remain unknown. Study-wide conclusions, independent of this receptor: Type 1 diabetes patients showed a moderate but significant shortening of TCRB CDR3 length in all four CD4+ subsets.

Library method: the immunoSEQ multiplex PCR assay. All of the isolated RNA was reverse transcribed with the High Capacity cDNA Reverse Transcription Kit, so expressed TCRB transcripts were sequenced. TCRdb carries this immuneACCESS record with in-frame sequences only. Its versions omit some clonotypes, under half of them owing to an unresolved V gene in the studies checked, with the rest unexplained. This sample comprises over 600,000 clones, around an eighth of them detected only once. Of the sample, about 0.11% is held by the ten largest clones. Sequenced sample: naive CD4+ T cells from blood. In light of the paper, this sample's cell subset or site label describes: true naive CD4+ T cells. The receptor source for this set is a man aged 30 to 39 with type 1 diabetes.

The chain carries TRBV7-2 and TRBJ2-7, with a tentative D call TRBD2 (5 bases). The germline V gene has CDR1 SGHTA and CDR2 FQGNSA. The germline V and J ends were trimmed by 3 bases and 9 bases, with 12 bases remaining between them. The CDR3 runs 12 residues. The CDR3 loop reads CASSLTARGQYF. Here the CDR3 DNA reads TGTGCCAGCAGCTTGACTGCTCGGGGGCAGTACTTC.

The CDR3 sequence is CASSSSRDREQYF. The CDR3, as DNA: TGTGCCAGCAGCTCGTCCCGGGACAGGGAACAGTACTTC. The rearrangement joins TRBV7-3 to TRBJ2-5, with 9 bases fitting TRBD1. The trim removed 4 bases at V and 11 bases at J, leaving 8 bases unmatched. Germline loops: CDR1 SGHTA, CDR2 FQGTGA. CDR3 size: 13 residues.

This clone was seen more than once but under ten times. The chain combines TRBV7-7 with TRBJ2-2, with D possibly matching TRBD1 (6 bases). Trimming pared 2 bases from V and 5 bases from J, leaving 9 bases between. The germline V gene has CDR1 SSHAT and CDR2 FNYEAQ (reference sequence). The CDR3 has 14 amino acids. Here the CDR3 reads CASSLSRGTGELFF. In DNA, the CDR3 is TGTGCCAGCAGCTTAAGCAGGGGAACCGGGGAGCTGTTTTTT.

This clone was picked up a small number of times. Written as DNA, the CDR3 is TGTGCCAGCAGTGAAGGTCAGGGGTCCTATGGCTACACCTTC. Residues: CASSEGQGSYGYTF. V is TRBV25-1 and J is TRBJ1-2, with D possibly matching TRBD1 (6 bases). Germline CDR1 and CDR2: MGHDK and SYGVNS. This CDR3 contains 14 residues. V was shortened by 2 bases and J by 4 bases, with 11 bases between the two germline ends.